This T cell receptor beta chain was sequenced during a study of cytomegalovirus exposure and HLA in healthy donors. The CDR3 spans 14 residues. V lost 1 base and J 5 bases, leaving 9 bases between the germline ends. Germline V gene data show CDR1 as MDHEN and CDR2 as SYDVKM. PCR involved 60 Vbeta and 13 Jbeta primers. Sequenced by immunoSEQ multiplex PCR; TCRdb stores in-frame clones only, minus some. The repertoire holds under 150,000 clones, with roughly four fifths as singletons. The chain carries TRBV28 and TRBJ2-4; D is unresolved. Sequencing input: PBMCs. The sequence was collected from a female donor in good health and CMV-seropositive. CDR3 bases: TGTGCCAGCAGTTTATTAAGCACCCAAAACATTCAGTACTTC. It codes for CASSLLSTQNIQYF.